This TCR beta chain emerged from a study of T cells in localized non-small cell lung cancer. Concerning this clone: Antigen: not known.

Overall study results and limits: Greater T cell density in blood accompanied longer overall survival. A median of roughly 55 of the top 100 tumor clones appeared in adjacent lung, which was paired and uninvolved. Adjacent uninvolved lung had the highest clonality, suggesting focused antigen responses. Sequencing covered just one tumor region, so heterogeneity cannot be ruled out.

Profiling relied on immunoSEQ multiplex PCR, and the TCRdb table lists in-frame clones only, not all of them. The sample consists of about 74,000 clones, approximately 84% of them appearing once. The V end lost 6 bases, the J end lost 3 bases, and 20 bases lay between the germline ends. The length of the CDR3 is 16 residues. Germline-derived CDR1 and CDR2 are MNHEY and SMNVEV (reference sequence). V gene TRBV27 combines with J gene TRBJ2-5; D gene uncertain. The TCR originated in a female donor older than 55 with stage I lung adenocarcinoma. The input for sequencing was peripheral blood, taken before any cancer treatment. Here the CDR3 DNA reads TGTGCCAGCAGCGCCCATTGGTCTCTAGGCGAAGAGACCCAGTACTTC. This encodes CASSAHWSLGEETQYF.